The 25 T cell receptor beta chains below come from one sample, sequenced in a study of T cells in Graves' hyperthyroidism and ophthalmopathy. RNA transcripts served as the template for amplifying TCR beta CDR3 regions. The study used the HTBI primer set for a first-round RT-PCR of the TCR CDR3. TCRdb re-called the multiplex PCR reads with MiXCR, one entry per CDR3 protein. The sample lists about 680,000 distinct CDR3 sequences; under 45% were seen once. The source material was blood. These receptors all stem from a woman in her thirties or forties with Graves' hyperthyroidism.

The V and J genes are TRBV10-3 and TRBJ2-6; D is uncertain. V was cut by 3 bases and J by 4 bases, with 7 bases left in between. The CDR3 spans 14 residues. Germline lookup yields CDR1 ENHRY and CDR2 SYGVKD. CDR3 in amino acids: CAISDSQGANVLTF. The CDR3 DNA sequence: TGTGCCATCAGTGATAGTCAGGGGGCCAACGTCCTGACTTTC.

DNA of the CDR3: TGCAGCGTCGGACAGTCCGGCTCTGGAAACACTGAAGCTTTCTTT. Its translation: CSVGQSGSGNTEAFF. The genes are TRBV29-1 and TRBJ1-1; D may be TRBD1 (6 bases). In germline, CDR1 is SQVTM, CDR2 ANQGSEA. V was cut by 6 bases and J by 2 bases, with 19 bases left in between. The CDR3 runs to 15 residues.

In this sample, this clonotype turned up a few times. J is TRBJ1-1 and V is TRBV7-9; D gene uncertain. Germline V gene sequence: CDR1 SEHNR, CDR2 FQNEAQ (reference sequence). Trimming cost V 5 bases and J 0 bases, with 13 bases left between them. The CDR3 consists of 15 residues. The CDR3 is CASSRSAGMNTEAFF. The CDR3 DNA reads TGTGCCAGCAGCCGATCGGCGGGTATGAACACTGAAGCTTTCTTT.

This clonotype was picked up a small number of times. The chain couples TRBV5-1 to TRBJ2-7; unclear D gene. Germline CDR1 is SGHRS and CDR2 is YFSETQ. The V end lost 2 bases, the J end lost 0 bases, and 15 bases lay between the germline ends. The CDR3 runs to 16 residues. CDR3 loop: CASSLRAGQFSYEQYF. CDR3 bases: TGCGCCAGCAGCTTACGGGCAGGTCAATTCTCCTACGAGCAGTACTTC.

The table lists this clonotype with a count of one. Since a much larger clone is just one base distant, this may be a read error. The CDR3 bases are TGCCCTGATCAGCCCCAGCATTTT. Translating gives CPDQPQHF. The chain is built from TRBV20-1 and TRBJ1-5, with no clear D. CDR3 length: 8 residues. Germline CDR1 is DFQATT and CDR2 is SNEGSKA (reference sequence).

This clonotype appeared many times. V usage is TRBV7-3 and J usage is TRBJ1-1, with 7 bases that match TRBD1. CDR1 SGHTA and CDR2 FQGTGA come from the germline V gene. This CDR3 has 14 amino acids. Unmatched junction bases numbered 11, after V lost 5 bases and J lost 8 bases. The DNA for the CDR3 is TGTGCCAGCAGCGATCAGACAGGGAGGGACGAAGCTTTCTTT. As protein: CASSDQTGRDEAFF.

This clonotype was picked up one time. This chain connects TRBV12-3 or TRBV12-4 to TRBJ1-4, with 7 bases that match TRBD1. V gave up 7 bases and J gave up 11 bases; unmatched junction bases: 13. CDR3 length equals 14 residues. In DNA, the CDR3 is TGTGCCAGCACCAGGGACAGCTGGAGAGGTAAACTGTTTTTT. Its protein product is CASTRDSWRGKLFF.

V and J are TRBV20-1 and TRBJ2-7; TRBD1 might be the D (6 bases). Germline-derived CDR1 and CDR2 are DFQATT and SNEGSKA (reference sequence). The CDR3 sequence is 15 residues long. The V end lost 6 bases, the J end lost 0 bases, and 18 bases lay between the germline ends. The CDR3 nucleotides read TGCAGTGCCTCAACCCCCCACAGGGCCTCCTACGAGCAGTACTTC. This sequence encodes CSASTPHRASYEQYF.

The chain uses TRBV19 and TRBJ1-5; D is unclear. V lost 7 bases to trimming and J lost 7 bases, with 20 bases between them. There are 15 residues in the CDR3. Germline CDR1 is LNHDA and CDR2 is SQIVND (reference sequence). CDR3 amino acids: CASMIAGFDGQPQHF. DNA for the CDR3: TGTGCCAGTATGATCGCCGGGTTTGATGGGCAGCCCCAGCATTTT.

In this sample, this clonotype turned up many times. This sequence joins TRBV7-9 and TRBJ2-7; TRBD1 agrees at 7 bases. The V gene end was trimmed by 4 bases and the J gene end by 3 bases; junction bases not matched to a gene: 6. Germline CDR1 is SEHNR and CDR2 is FQNEAQ (reference sequence). This CDR3 is built from 14 residues. CDR3 sequence reads: CASSYTGANYEQYF. The CDR3 bases are TGTGCCAGCAGCTACACAGGGGCAAACTACGAGCAGTACTTC.

This clonotype came up a few times. The chain links TRBV6-6 to TRBJ2-2, with 8 bases that match TRBD1. The V gene's germline CDR1 is MNHNY and CDR2 SVGAGI (reference sequence). CDR3 length: 14 residues. J was trimmed by 7 bases and V by 7 bases; bases with no gene match: 8. CDR3 coding DNA: TGTGCCAGCACCGGACAGGGCTTAGTCGGGGAGCTGTTTTTT. It encodes CASTGQGLVGELFF.

The table lists this clonotype with a few counts. The V call is TRBV19, the J call TRBJ1-2; 7 nucleotides line up with TRBD1. The CDR3 contains 16 residues. Germline trimming cut 5 bases from V and 4 bases from J; bases unmatched to any gene: 13. Germline loops: CDR1 LNHDA, CDR2 SQIVND (reference sequence). CDR3 DNA sequence: TGTGCCAGTAGTGGAAACCGGGACAGCTTCTTCTATGGCTACACCTTC. Protein: CASSGNRDSFFYGYTF.

With regard to this clonotype: A read error may be the cause here, since a much bigger clone is one base away. This is likely a read error, given that the CDR3 carries no conserved phenylalanine or tryptophan at its end. The chain is built from TRBV19 and TRBJ2-5; no firm D call. The germline V gene has CDR1 LNHDA and CDR2 SQIVND (reference sequence). Trimming took off 4 bases at V and 3 bases at J, with 6 bases between the two ends. The CDR3 spans 12 residues. The CDR3 sequence is CASSKRKETQYL. In DNA, the CDR3 is TGTGCCAGTAGTAAAAGGAAAGAGACCCAGTACTTG.

This clonotype has a handful of counts. The chain links TRBV9 to TRBJ2-7; D is unresolved. Germline V gene data show CDR1 as SGDLS and CDR2 as YYNGEE. The CDR3 is 13 residues long. V lost 3 bases and J lost 3, with 10 bases in between. CDR3: CASSDSHSYEQYF. CDR3 nucleotides: TGTGCCAGCAGCGACAGCCACAGCTACGAGCAGTACTTC.

This rearrangement joins TRBV7-2 to TRBJ2-5; 7 nucleotides line up with TRBD2. CDR1 is SGHTA and CDR2 is FQGNSA in the germline V gene. With 1 base clipped from V and 4 bases from J, the junction kept 6 bases outside the gene matches. The CDR3 loop spans 15 amino acids. The CDR3 region has the DNA TGTGCCAGCAGCTTAGGTGTAGTAGCGGGAGAGACCCAGTACTTC. As protein: CASSLGVVAGETQYF.

The V call is TRBV5-1, the J call TRBJ1-5; D possibly corresponds to TRBD1 (5 bases). CDR3 size: 17 residues. The V gene's germline CDR1 is SGHRS and CDR2 YFSETQ. Trimming took off 3 bases at V and 6 bases at J, with 22 bases between the two ends. CDR3: CASSSDGSGHGGQPQHF. Here the CDR3 DNA reads TGCGCCAGCAGCTCCGACGGTTCGGGGCATGGGGGTCAGCCCCAGCATTTT. The variable domain in full, completed from reference TRBV5-1 and TRBJ1-5, reads KAGVTQTPRYLIKTRGQQVTLSCSPISGHRSVSWYQQTPGQGLQFLFEYFSETQRNKGNFPGRFSGRQFSNSRSEMNVSTLELGDSALYLCASSSDGSGHGGQPQHFGDGTRLSIL.

This clonotype was picked up a small number of times. The rearrangement joins TRBV4-3 to TRBJ1-3; TRBD1 agrees at 9 bases. Germline loops: CDR1 LGHNA, CDR2 YSLEER. CDR3 length: 17 residues. The trim removed 1 base at V and 2 bases at J, leaving 6 bases unmatched. The CDR3 DNA reads as TGCGCCAGCAGCCAAGGGACAGGGGAATTGGCTGGAAACACCATATATTTT. Protein product: CASSQGTGELAGNTIYF.

This clonotype was picked up a small number of times. The chain uses TRBV12-5 and TRBJ2-5, with 8 bases matching TRBD1. With V trimmed by 2 bases and J by 4 bases, 12 bases remained unmatched. This CDR3 contains 17 residues. Germline CDR1 reads LGHNT; CDR2 reads FRNRAP. CDR3: CASGLSIGQGAGETQYF. As DNA, the CDR3 is TGTGCTAGTGGTTTGAGTATTGGGCAGGGGGCAGGAGAGACCCAGTACTTC.

A note on this clonotype: This may come from a read error, since a much larger clone is one base off. The chain uses TRBV5-4 and TRBJ1-2, with D uncertain. Germline loops: CDR1 SGHNT, CDR2 YYREEE (reference sequence). The CDR3 contains 11 residues. The CDR3: CACSRMGGYTF. The CDR3 nucleotides read TGTGCCTGCAGTAGGATGGGGGGCTACACCTTC.

This clonotype was found once. V usage is TRBV7-9 and J usage is TRBJ1-6; no clear D. The CDR3 covers 16 residues. With 0 bases removed from V and 2 bases from J, the gap between germline ends came to 8 bases. From germline, CDR1 is SEHNR and CDR2 FQNEAQ (reference sequence). The CDR3 DNA is TGTGCCAGCAGCTTAGCGCGGAGCCCCTATAATTCACCCCTCCACTTT. Translating gives CASSLARSPYNSPLHF.

J is TRBJ1-1 and V is TRBV29-1; D ambiguous. V gave up 8 bases and J gave up 4 bases, with 11 bases separating them. Germline V gives CDR1 SQVTM, CDR2 ANQGSEA. CDR3 length: 11 residues. The CDR3 region is CSLKEGTEAFF. The CDR3 DNA reads as TGCAGCTTAAAGGAAGGCACTGAAGCTTTCTTT.

The sample holds many counts of this clonotype. The J gene is TRBJ1-5, the V gene TRBV9; D remains unclear. The V and J ends lost 2 bases and 7 bases respectively, with 10 bases between them. This CDR3 is built from 13 residues. In germline, CDR1 is SGDLS, CDR2 YYNGEE. This CDR3 is CASSVGPQQPQHF. The CDR3 DNA reads TGTGCCAGCAGCGTCGGTCCCCAGCAGCCCCAGCATTTT.

This clonotype appeared many times. One junction end disagrees with the germline gene, perhaps due to a read error. The J gene is TRBJ2-5, the V gene TRBV7-7; D may be TRBD2 (6 bases). Germline CDR1 SSHAT, CDR2 FNYEAQ (reference sequence). The CDR3 has 15 residues. Here the CDR3 DNA reads TGTGCTAGCAGCTTACTCGGAGGGCCAGGAGAGACCCAGTACTTC. Protein product: CASSLLGGPGETQYF.

A few counts support this clonotype. The chain couples TRBV20-1 to TRBJ2-7; 10 bases match TRBD2. After removal of 0 bases from V and 3 bases from J, the junction contained 8 bases not matched to a gene. CDR3 length: 16 amino acids. The germline gives CDR1 DFQATT, CDR2 SNEGSKA (reference sequence). CDR3 region: CSAREPGTSAGYEQYF. CDR3 DNA: TGCAGTGCTAGAGAACCGGGGACTAGCGCCGGCTACGAGCAGTACTTC.

The rearrangement links TRBV20-1 to TRBJ2-5; 9 positions match TRBD2. The V segment lost 3 bases and the J segment 5 bases; nucleotides outside the gene matches: 7. Germline V gene lookup returns CDR1 DFQATT and CDR2 SNEGSKA (reference sequence). This CDR3 spans 14 amino acids. In nucleotides, the CDR3 is TGCAGTGCTAGCGCGGGGGGGCTCTGGGAGACCCAGTACTTC. Amino acid sequence: CSASAGGLWETQYF.